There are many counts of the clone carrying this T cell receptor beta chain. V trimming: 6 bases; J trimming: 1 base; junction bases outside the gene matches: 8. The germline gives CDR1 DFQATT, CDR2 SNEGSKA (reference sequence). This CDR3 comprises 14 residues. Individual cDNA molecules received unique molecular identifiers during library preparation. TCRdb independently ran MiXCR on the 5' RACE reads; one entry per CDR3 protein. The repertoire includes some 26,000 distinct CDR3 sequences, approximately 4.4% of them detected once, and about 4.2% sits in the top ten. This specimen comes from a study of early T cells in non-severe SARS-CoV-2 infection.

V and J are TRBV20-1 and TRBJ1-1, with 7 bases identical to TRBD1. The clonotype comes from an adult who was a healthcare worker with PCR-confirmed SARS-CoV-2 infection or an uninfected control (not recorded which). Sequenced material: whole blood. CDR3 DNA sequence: TGCAGTGCCAGACAGGGCGGGTCGAACACTGAAGCTTTCTTT. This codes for CSARQGGSNTEAFF.